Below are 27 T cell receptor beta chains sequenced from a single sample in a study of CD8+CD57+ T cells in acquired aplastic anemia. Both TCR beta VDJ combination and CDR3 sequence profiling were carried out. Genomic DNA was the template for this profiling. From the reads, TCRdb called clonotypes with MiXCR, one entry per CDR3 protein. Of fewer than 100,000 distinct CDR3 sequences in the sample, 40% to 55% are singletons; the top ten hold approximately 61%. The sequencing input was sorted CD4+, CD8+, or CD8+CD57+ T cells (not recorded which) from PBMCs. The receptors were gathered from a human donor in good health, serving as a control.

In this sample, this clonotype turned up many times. Written as DNA, the CDR3 is TGTGCCAGCAGCGTAGTTCGAGCTAACACTGAAGCTTTCTTT. It is translated as CASSVVRANTEAFF. The rearrangement joins TRBV9 to TRBJ1-1; D is ambiguous. The CDR3 consists of 14 residues. Germline V gives CDR1 SGDLS, CDR2 YYNGEE. The V and J ends lost 0 bases and 2 bases respectively, with 8 bases between them.

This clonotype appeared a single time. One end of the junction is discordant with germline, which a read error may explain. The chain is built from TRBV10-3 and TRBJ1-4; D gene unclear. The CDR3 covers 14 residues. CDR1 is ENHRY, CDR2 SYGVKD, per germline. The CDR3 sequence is CASSLQATNEKLFF. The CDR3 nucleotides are TGTGCCAGCAGTCTCCAAGCAACTAATGAAAAACTGTTTTTT.

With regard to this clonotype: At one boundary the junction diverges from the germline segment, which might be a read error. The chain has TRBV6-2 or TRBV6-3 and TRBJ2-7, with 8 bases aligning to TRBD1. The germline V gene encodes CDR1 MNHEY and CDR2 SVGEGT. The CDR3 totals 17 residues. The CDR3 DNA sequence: TGTGCCAGCAGTTACGTCCCCAGGGGGCCAATCGGCTACGAGCAGCACTTC. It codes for CASSYVPRGPIGYEQHF.

CDR3 residues: CASSLVRQALYGYTF. The CDR3 region has the DNA TGTGCCAGCAGCTTAGTTAGGCAGGCCCTCTATGGCTACACCTTC. The chain is built from TRBV7-2 and TRBJ1-2; D gene uncertain. Germline CDR1 reads SGHTA; CDR2 reads FQGNSA. V shed 1 base and J shed 4 bases, with 13 bases lying between them. The CDR3 has 15 amino acids. The whole variable domain, filled in from reference TRBV7-2 and TRBJ1-2, reads GAGVSQSPSNKVTEKGKDVELRCDPISGHTALYWYRQSLGQGLEFLIYFQGNSAPDKSGLPSDRFSAERTGGSVSTLTIQRTQQEDSAVYLCASSLVRQALYGYTFGSGTRLTVV.

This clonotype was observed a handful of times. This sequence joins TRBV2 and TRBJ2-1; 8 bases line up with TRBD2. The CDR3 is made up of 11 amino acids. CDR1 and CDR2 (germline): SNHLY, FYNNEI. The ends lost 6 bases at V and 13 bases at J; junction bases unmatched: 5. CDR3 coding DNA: TGTGCCAGCAGCACCGGGACTAGTCAGTTCTTC. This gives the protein CASSTGTSQFF.

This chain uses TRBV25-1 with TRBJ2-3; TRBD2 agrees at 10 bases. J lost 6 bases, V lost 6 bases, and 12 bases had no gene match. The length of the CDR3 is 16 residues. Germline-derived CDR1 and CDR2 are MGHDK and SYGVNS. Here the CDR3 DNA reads TGTGCCAGCAGCACTCTCCTAGCGGGAGCGGGTGATACGCAGTATTTT. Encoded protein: CASSTLLAGAGDTQYF.

Written as DNA, the CDR3 is TGTGCCACCAGTGAGAACAGGGGGCCCACTTACAATGAGCAGTTCTTC. Protein sequence: CATSENRGPTYNEQFF. The gene calls are TRBV24-1 and TRBJ2-1, with TRBD1 identical over 9 bases. Germline CDR1 reads KGHDR; CDR2 reads SFDVKD. The junction had 7 bases not matched to a gene; V was cut back by 4 bases and J by 4 bases. This CDR3 has 16 amino acids.

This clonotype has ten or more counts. CDR3 sequence: CASSSVRLAGAGELFF. CDR3 DNA: TGTGCCAGCAGCTCGGTCCGCCTGGCCGGGGCCGGGGAGCTGTTTTTT. The gene calls are TRBV9 and TRBJ2-2, with a weak D call TRBD2 (5 bases). This CDR3 has 16 residues. Trimming took off 4 bases at V and 6 bases at J, with 19 bases between the two ends. The germline V gene has CDR1 SGDLS and CDR2 YYNGEE. The whole variable domain, remainder taken from reference TRBV9 and TRBJ2-2, is DSGVTQTPKHLITATGQRVTLRCSPRSGDLSVYWYQQSLDQGLQFLIQYYNGEERAKGNILERFSAQQFPDLHSELNLSSLELGDSALYFCASSSVRLAGAGELFFGEGSRLTVL.

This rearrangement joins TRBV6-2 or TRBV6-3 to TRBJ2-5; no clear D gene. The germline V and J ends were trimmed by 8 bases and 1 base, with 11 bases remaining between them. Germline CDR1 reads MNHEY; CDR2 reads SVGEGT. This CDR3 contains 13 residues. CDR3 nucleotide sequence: TGTGCCAGCCATAACCAGGCCCAAGAGACCCAGTACTTC. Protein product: CASHNQAQETQYF.

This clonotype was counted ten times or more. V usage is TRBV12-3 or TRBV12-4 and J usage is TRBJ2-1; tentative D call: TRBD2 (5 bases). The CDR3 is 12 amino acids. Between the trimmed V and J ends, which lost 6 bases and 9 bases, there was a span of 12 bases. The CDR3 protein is CASRNSGSEQFF. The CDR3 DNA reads TGTGCCAGCAGAAACTCGGGGAGTGAGCAGTTCTTC.

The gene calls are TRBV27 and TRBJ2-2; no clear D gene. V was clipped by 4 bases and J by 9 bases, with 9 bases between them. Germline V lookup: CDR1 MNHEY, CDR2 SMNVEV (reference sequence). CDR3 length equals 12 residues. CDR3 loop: CASSSPARELFF. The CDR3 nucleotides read TGTGCCAGCAGTTCGCCGGCCCGGGAGCTGTTTTTT.

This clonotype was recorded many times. The CDR3 loop is CASSRIASELDTQYF. The CDR3 DNA reads as TGTGCCAGCAGTCGCATTGCAAGTGAACTGGATACGCAGTATTTT. The rearrangement joins TRBV2 to TRBJ2-3; D uncertain. The CDR3 runs 15 residues. Germline V CDR1 and CDR2: SNHLY, FYNNEI. V shed 5 bases and J shed 6 bases, with 18 bases lying between them. The full variable domain, with the rest looked up from reference TRBV2 and TRBJ2-3, is EPEVTQTPSHQVTQMGQEVILRCVPISNHLYFYWYRQILGQKVEFLVSFYNNEISEKSEIFDDQFSVERPDGSNFTLKIRSTKLEDSAMYFCASSRIASELDTQYFGPGTRLTVL.

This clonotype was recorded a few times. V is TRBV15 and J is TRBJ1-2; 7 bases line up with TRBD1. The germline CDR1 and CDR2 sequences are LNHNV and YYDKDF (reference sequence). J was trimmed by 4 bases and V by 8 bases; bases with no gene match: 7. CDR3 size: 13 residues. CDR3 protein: CATQPGQLYGYTF. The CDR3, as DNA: TGTGCCACCCAACCGGGACAGCTCTATGGCTACACCTTC. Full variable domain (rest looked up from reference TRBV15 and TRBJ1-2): DAMVIQNPRYQVTQFGKPVTLSCSQTLNHNVMYWYQQKSSQAPKLLFHYYDKDFNNEADTPDNFQSRRPNTSFCFLDIRSPGLGDTAMYLCATQPGQLYGYTFGSGTRLTVV.

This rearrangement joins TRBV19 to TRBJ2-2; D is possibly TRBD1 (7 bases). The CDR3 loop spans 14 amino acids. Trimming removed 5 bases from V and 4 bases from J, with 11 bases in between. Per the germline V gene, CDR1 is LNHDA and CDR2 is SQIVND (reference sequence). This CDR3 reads CASSYRGLTGELFF. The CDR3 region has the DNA TGTGCCAGTAGTTACAGGGGACTCACCGGGGAGCTGTTTTTT.

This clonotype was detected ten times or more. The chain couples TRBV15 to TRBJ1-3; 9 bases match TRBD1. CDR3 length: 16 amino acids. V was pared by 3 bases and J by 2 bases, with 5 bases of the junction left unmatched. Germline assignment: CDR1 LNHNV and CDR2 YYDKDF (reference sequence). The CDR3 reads CATSSGDRAAGNTIYF. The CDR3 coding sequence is TGTGCCACCAGCAGTGGGGACAGGGCAGCTGGAAACACCATATATTTT. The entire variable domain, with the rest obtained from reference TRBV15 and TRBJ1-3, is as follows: DAMVIQNPRYQVTQFGKPVTLSCSQTLNHNVMYWYQQKSSQAPKLLFHYYDKDFNNEADTPDNFQSRRPNTSFCFLDIRSPGLGDTAMYLCATSSGDRAAGNTIYFGEGSWLTVV.

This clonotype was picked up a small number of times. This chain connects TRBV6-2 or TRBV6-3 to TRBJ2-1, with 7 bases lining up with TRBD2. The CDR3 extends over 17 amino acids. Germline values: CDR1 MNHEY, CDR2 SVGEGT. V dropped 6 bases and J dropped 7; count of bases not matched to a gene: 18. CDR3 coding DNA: TGTGCCAGCAGGCCTCTGCGAGCGGGGTGGGAGTTGAATGAGCAGTTCTTC. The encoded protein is CASRPLRAGWELNEQFF.

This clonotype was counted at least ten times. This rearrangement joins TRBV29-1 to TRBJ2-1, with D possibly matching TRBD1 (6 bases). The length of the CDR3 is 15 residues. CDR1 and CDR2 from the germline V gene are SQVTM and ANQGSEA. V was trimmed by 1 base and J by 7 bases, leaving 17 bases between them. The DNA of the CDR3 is TGCAGCGTTGAAGGCAGGGGCGGTCGTCTAAATGAGCAGTTCTTC. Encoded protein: CSVEGRGGRLNEQFF.

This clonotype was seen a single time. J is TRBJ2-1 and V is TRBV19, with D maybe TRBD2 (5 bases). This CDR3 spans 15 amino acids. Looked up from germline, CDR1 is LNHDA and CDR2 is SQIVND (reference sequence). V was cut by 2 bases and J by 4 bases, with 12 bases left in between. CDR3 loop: CASSIPDGIYNEQFF. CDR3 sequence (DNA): TGTGCCAGTAGTATACCTGACGGGATATACAATGAGCAGTTCTTC.

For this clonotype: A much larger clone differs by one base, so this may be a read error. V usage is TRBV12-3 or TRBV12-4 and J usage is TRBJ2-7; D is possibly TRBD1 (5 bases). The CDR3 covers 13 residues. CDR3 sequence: CAGRSGISYEQYF. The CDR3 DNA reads TGTGCCGGCAGGTCAGGGATTTCCTACGAGCAGTACTTC.

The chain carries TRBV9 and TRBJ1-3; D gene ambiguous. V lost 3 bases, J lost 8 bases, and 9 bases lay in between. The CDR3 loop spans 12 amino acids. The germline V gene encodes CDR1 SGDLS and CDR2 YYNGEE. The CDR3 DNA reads TGTGCCAGCAGCGCCCCGACGGACACCATATATTTT. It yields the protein CASSAPTDTIYF.

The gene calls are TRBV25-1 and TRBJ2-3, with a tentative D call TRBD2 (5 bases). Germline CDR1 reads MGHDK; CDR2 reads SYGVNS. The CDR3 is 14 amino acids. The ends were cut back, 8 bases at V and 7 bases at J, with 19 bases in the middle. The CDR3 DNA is TGTGCCAGCTCACCACCCCTGGAGCGGAATACGCAGTATTTT. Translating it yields CASSPPLERNTQYF.

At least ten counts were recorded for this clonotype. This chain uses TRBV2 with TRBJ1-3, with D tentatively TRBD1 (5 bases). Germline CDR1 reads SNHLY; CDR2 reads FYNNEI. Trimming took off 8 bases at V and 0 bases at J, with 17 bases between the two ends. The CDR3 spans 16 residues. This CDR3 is CASGSETELSGNTIYF. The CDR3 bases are TGTGCCAGCGGCTCCGAGACAGAACTCTCTGGAAACACCATATATTTT.

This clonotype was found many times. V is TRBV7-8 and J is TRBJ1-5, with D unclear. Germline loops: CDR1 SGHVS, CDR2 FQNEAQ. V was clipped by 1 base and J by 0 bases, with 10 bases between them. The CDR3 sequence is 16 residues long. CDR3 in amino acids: CASSLGGVHSNQPQHF. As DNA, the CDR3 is TGTGCCAGCAGCTTAGGAGGCGTGCATAGCAATCAGCCCCAGCATTTT.

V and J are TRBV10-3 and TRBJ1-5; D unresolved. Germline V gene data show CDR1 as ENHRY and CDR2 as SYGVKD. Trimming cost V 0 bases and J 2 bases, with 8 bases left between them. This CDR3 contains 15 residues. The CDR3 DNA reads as TGTGCCATCAGTGAGTCATTGGCAGGCAATCAGCCCCAGCATTTT. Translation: CAISESLAGNQPQHF.

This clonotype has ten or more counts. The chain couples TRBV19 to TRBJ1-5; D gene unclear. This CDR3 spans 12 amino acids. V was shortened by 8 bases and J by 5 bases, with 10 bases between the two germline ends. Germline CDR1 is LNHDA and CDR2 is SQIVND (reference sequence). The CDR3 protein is CASGDGDQPQHF. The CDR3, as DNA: TGTGCCAGTGGCGACGGCGATCAGCCCCAGCATTTT. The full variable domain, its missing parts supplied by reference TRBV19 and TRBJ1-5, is DGGITQSPKYLFRKEGQNVTLSCEQNLNHDAMYWYRQDPGQGLRLIYYSQIVNDFQKGDIAEGYSVSREKKESFPLTVTSAQKNPTAFYLCASGDGDQPQHFGDGTRLSIL.

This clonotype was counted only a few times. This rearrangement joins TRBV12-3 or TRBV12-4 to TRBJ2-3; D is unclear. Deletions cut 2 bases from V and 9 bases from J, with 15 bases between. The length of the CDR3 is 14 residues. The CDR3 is CASSLTAAGETQYF. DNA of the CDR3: TGTGCCAGCAGTTTAACCGCGGCTGGGGAAACGCAGTATTTT.

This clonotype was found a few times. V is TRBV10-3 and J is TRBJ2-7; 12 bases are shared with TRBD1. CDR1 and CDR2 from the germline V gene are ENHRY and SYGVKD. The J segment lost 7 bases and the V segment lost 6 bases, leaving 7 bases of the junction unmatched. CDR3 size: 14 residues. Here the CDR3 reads CAIRAGQGAREQYF. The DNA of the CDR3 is TGTGCCATCAGAGCGGGACAGGGGGCGAGGGAGCAGTACTTC.